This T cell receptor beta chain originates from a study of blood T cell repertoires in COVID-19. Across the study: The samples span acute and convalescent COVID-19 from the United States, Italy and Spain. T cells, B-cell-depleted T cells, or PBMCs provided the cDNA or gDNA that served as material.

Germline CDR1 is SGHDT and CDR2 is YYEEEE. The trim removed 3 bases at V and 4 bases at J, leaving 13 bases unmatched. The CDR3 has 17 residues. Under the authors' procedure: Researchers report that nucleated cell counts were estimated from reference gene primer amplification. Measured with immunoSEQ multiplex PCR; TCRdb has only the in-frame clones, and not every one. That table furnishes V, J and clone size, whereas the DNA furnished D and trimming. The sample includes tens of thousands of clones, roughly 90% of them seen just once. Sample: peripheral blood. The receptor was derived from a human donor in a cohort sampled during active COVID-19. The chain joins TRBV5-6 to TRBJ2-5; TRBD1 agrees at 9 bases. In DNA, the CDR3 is TGTGCCAGCAGCTGGGGACCCTCAGGACAGGGGAGAGAGACCCAGTACTTC. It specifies CASSWGPSGQGRETQYF.